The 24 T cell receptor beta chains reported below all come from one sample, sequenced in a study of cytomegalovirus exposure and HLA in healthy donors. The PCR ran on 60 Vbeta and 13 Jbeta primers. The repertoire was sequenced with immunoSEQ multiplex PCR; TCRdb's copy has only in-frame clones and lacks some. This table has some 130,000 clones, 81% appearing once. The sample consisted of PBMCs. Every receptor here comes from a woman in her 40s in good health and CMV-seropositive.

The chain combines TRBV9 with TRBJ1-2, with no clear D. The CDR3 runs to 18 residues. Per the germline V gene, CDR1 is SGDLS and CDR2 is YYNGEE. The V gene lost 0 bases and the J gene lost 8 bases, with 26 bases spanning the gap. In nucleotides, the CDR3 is TGTGCCAGCAGCGTAGAGGCTCGGGGTCCAGGAGAGGTTAGAGGCTACACCTTC. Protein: CASSVEARGPGEVRGYTF.

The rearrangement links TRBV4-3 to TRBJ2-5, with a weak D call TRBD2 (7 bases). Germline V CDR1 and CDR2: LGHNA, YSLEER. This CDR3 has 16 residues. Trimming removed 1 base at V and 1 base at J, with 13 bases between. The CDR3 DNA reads TGCGCCAGCAGCCAAGGGGAAGGGGGGGTCCAAGAGACCCAGTACTTC. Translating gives CASSQGEGGVQETQYF.

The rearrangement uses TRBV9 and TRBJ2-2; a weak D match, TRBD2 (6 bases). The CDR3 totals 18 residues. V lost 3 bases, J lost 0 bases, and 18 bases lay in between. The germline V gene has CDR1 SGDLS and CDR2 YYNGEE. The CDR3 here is CASSAPNAWGANTGELFF. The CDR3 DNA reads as TGTGCCAGCAGCGCTCCCAACGCCTGGGGGGCGAACACCGGGGAGCTGTTTTTT.

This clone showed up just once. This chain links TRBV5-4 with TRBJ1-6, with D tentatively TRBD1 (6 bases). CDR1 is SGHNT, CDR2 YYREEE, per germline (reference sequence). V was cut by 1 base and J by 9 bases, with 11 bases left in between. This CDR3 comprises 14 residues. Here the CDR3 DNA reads TGTGCCAGCAGCTTGAACAGGGAAAGTTCACCCCTCCACTTT. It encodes CASSLNRESSPLHF.

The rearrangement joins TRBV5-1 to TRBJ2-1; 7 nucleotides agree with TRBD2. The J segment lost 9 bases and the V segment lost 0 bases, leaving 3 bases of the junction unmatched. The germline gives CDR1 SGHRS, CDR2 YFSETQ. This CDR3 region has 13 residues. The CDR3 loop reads CASSLEPSGEQFF. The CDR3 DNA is TGCGCCAGCAGCTTGGAACCTAGCGGTGAGCAGTTCTTC.

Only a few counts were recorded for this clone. CDR3 nucleotide sequence: TGTGCCAGCAGCAATCCGAAAGGGGGTTACAACTACGAGCAGTACTTC. Translated: CASSNPKGGYNYEQYF. V gene TRBV5-6 combines with J gene TRBJ2-5; a possible D gene is TRBD1 (6 bases). The J call may not be correct, given that the DNA end is closer to TRBJ2-7. The CDR3 is made up of 16 amino acids. CDR1 and CDR2 from the germline V gene are SGHDT and YYEEEE.

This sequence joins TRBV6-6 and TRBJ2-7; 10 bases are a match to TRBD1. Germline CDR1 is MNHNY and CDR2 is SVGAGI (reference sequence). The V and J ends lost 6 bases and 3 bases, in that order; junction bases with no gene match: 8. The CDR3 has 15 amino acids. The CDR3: CASRPTWDRGYEQYF. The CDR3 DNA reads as TGTGCCAGCAGACCTACTTGGGACAGGGGCTACGAGCAGTACTTC.

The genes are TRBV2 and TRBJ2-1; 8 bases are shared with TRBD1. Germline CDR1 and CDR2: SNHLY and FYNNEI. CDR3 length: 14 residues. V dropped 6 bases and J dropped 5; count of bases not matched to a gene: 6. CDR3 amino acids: CASSTDREDNEQFF. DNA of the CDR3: TGTGCCAGCAGCACGGACAGGGAAGACAATGAGCAGTTCTTC.

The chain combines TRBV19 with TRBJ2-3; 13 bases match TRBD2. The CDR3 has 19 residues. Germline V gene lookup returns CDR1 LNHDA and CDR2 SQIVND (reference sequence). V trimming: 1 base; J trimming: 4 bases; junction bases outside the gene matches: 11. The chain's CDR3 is CASSIAPPGLAGVPDTQYF. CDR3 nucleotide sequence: TGTGCCAGTAGTATAGCCCCCCCAGGACTAGCGGGGGTCCCAGATACGCAGTATTTT.

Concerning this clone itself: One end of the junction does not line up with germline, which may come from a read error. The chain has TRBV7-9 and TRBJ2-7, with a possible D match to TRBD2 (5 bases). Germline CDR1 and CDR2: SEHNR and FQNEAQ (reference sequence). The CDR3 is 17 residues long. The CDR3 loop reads CSSSSTGKKKGFHEQYF. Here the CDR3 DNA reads TGTTCCAGCAGCTCTACGGGGAAAAAAAAGGGTTTCCACGAGCAGTACTTC.

The CDR3: CASGTSGNEQFF. The CDR3 coding sequence is TGTGCCAGCGGAACAAGCGGCAATGAGCAGTTCTTC. This chain links TRBV7-9 with TRBJ2-1, with a tentative D call TRBD2 (5 bases). Deletions cut 8 bases from V and 6 bases from J, with 11 bases between. CDR1 is SEHNR and CDR2 is FQNEAQ in the germline V gene (reference sequence). The CDR3 is made up of 12 amino acids.

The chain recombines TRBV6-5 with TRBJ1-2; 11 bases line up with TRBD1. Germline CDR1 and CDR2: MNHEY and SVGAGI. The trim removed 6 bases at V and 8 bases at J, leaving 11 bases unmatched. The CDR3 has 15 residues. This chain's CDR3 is CASRTNGQGALGYTF. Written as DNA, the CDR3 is TGTGCCAGCAGGACTAACGGACAGGGGGCGCTCGGCTACACCTTC.

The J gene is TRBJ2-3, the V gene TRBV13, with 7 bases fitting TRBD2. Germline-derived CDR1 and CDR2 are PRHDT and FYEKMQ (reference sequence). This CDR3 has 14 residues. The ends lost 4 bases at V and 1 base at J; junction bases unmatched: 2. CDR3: CASSSAGGTDTQYF. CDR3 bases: TGTGCCAGCAGCTCCGCGGGGGGCACAGATACGCAGTATTTT.

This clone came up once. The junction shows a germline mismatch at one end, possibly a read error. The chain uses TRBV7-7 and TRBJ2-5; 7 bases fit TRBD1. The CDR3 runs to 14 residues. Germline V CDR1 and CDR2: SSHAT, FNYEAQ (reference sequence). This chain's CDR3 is CASSTGTVQETQYF. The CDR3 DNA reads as TGTGCTAGCAGCACCGGGACAGTCCAAGAGACCCAGTACTTC. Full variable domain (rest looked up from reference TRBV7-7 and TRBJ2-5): GAGVSQSPRYKVTKRGQDVTLRCDPISSHATLYWYQQALGQGPEFLTYFNYEAQPDKSGLPSDRFSAERPEGSISTLTIQRTEQRDSAMYRCASSTGTVQETQYFGPGTRLLVL.

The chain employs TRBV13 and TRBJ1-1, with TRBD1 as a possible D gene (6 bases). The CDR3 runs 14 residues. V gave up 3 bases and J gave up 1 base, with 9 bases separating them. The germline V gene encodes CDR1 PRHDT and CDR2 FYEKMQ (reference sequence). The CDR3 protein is CASSFGQTNTEAFF. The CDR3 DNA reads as TGTGCCAGCAGCTTCGGACAGACGAACACTGAAGCTTTCTTT.

This CDR3 is CASSQPTSRETQYF. The CDR3 bases are TGTGCCAGCAGCCAACCGACTAGCAGGGAGACCCAGTACTTC. The rearrangement joins TRBV7-9 to TRBJ2-5, with 7 nucleotides matching TRBD2. This CDR3 comprises 14 residues. The V gene's germline CDR1 is SEHNR and CDR2 FQNEAQ (reference sequence). V trimming: 5 bases; J trimming: 5 bases; junction bases outside the gene matches: 8.

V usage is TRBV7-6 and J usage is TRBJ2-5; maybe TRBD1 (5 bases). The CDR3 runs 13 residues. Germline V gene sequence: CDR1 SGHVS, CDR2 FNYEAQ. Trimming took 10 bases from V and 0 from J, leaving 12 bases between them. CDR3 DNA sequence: TGTGCCACCGACAGTGGGGACCAAGAGACCCAGTACTTC. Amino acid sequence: CATDSGDQETQYF.

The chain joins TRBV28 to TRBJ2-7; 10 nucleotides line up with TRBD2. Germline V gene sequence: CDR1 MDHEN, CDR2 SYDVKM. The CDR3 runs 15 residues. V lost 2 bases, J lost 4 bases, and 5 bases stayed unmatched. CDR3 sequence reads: CASSLQAGGPYEQYF. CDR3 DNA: TGTGCCAGCAGTTTACAAGCGGGAGGGCCTTACGAGCAGTACTTC.

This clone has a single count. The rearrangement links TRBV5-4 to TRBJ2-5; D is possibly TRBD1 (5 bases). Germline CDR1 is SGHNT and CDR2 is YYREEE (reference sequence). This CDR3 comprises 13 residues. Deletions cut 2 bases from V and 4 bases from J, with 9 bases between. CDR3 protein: CASSFKGIETQYF. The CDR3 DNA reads TGTGCCAGCAGCTTCAAGGGGATAGAGACCCAGTACTTC.

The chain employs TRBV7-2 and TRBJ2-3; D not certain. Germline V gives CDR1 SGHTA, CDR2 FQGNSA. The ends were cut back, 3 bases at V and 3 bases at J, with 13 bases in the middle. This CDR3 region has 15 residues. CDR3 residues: CASSFTLSETDTQYF. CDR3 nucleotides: TGTGCCAGCAGCTTTACCCTAAGCGAAACAGATACGCAGTATTTT.

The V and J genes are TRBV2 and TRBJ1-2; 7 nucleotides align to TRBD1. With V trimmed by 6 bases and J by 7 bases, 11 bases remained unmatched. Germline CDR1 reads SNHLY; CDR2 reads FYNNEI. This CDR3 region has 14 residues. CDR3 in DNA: TGTGCCAGCAGGGTAACAGGGGTCGGACTTGGCTACACCTTC. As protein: CASRVTGVGLGYTF.

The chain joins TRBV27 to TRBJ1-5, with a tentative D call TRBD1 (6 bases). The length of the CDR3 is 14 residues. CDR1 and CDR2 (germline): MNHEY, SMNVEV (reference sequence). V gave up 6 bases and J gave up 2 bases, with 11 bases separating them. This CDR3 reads CASRKTGGNQPQHF. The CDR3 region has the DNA TGTGCCAGCAGAAAGACAGGTGGCAATCAGCCCCAGCATTTT.

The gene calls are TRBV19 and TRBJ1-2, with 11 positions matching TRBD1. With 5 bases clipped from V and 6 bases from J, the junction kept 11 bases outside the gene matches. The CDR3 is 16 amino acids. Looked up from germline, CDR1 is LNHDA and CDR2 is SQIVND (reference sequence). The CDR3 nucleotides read TGTGCCAGTAGTGACCCCGGGACAGGGGGATTAAATGGCTACACCTTC. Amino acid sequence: CASSDPGTGGLNGYTF.

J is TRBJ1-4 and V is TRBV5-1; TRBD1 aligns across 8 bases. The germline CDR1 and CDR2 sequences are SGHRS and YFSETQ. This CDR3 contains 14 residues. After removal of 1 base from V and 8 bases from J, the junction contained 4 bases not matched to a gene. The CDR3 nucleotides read TGCGCCAGCAGCTTGCAGGGGGCGGACGAAAAACTGTTTTTT. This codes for CASSLQGADEKLFF.